A selection of T cell receptor beta chains follows, all from one sample in a study of T cell repertoires in cytomegalovirus infection. Each CDR3 protein gets one entry after TCRdb re-called the reads with MiXCR. The table has around 450,000 distinct CDR3 sequences, around 11% seen once. The sample was PBMCs. These receptors were taken from a human donor in good health (CMV status not recorded). Some clones in this sample may be carry-over from other donors' samples. Both conserved end residues are part of each CDR3. Each record gives: CDR3 protein, CDR3 length, clone size, J gene, V gene. Size is stated for part of the rows, as once, few or many counts, or as a class when the clone is expanded.

CDR3 protein: CSARKRTGGLYNEQFF; CDR3 length: 16; clone size: few; J gene: TRBJ2-1; V gene: TRBV20-1
CDR3 protein: CASRQEGARETQYF; CDR3 length: 14; clone size: few; J gene: TRBJ2-5; V gene: TRBV13
CDR3 protein: CASSLSGQGTYEQYF; CDR3 length: 15; clone size: many; J gene: TRBJ2-7; V gene: TRBV7-3
CDR3 protein: CASSLAGIGTEAFF; CDR3 length: 14; clone size: many; J gene: TRBJ1-1; V gene: TRBV7-8
CDR3 protein: CATWTGTAHTEAFF; CDR3 length: 14; clone size: .; J gene: TRBJ1-1; V gene: TRBV7-4
CDR3 protein: CSARTGVRSNQPQHF; CDR3 length: 15; clone size: many; J gene: TRBJ1-5; V gene: TRBV20-1
CDR3 protein: CSAAQDSSGNTIYF; CDR3 length: 14; clone size: .; J gene: TRBJ1-3; V gene: TRBV29-1
CDR3 protein: CASSSREPRGIEAFF; CDR3 length: 15; clone size: .; J gene: TRBJ1-1; V gene: TRBV19
CDR3 protein: CASSIRFPSTDTQYF; CDR3 length: 15; clone size: many; J gene: TRBJ2-3; V gene: TRBV5-1
CDR3 protein: CASRDRGFEQFF; CDR3 length: 12; clone size: many; J gene: TRBJ2-1; V gene: TRBV19
CDR3 protein: CSVVPATNTEAFF; CDR3 length: 13; clone size: many; J gene: TRBJ1-1; V gene: TRBV29-1
CDR3 protein: CASSNDRGGGNTIYF; CDR3 length: 15; clone size: .; J gene: TRBJ1-3; V gene: TRBV9
CDR3 protein: CASSRGTSGKYEQFF; CDR3 length: 15; clone size: many; J gene: TRBJ2-1; V gene: TRBV12-3/TRBV12-4
CDR3 protein: CAISGGGGGNQPQHF; CDR3 length: 15; clone size: .; J gene: TRBJ1-5; V gene: TRBV10-3
CDR3 protein: CASSLAGEDEQFF; CDR3 length: 13; clone size: many; J gene: TRBJ2-1; V gene: TRBV5-1
CDR3 protein: CASSRSVPGQGTYNEQFF; CDR3 length: 18; clone size: many; J gene: TRBJ2-1; V gene: TRBV14
CDR3 protein: CSARGGNTNEKLFF; CDR3 length: 14; clone size: many; J gene: TRBJ1-4; V gene: TRBV20-1
CDR3 protein: CASSSTCSTDTQYF; CDR3 length: 14; clone size: .; J gene: TRBJ2-3; V gene: TRBV7-2
CDR3 protein: CSARDPPSGSGEQYF; CDR3 length: 15; clone size: few; J gene: TRBJ2-7; V gene: TRBV20-1
CDR3 protein: CSVEVGVRGEQFF; CDR3 length: 13; clone size: many; J gene: TRBJ2-1; V gene: TRBV29-1
CDR3 protein: CASTSGGSGNEQFF; CDR3 length: 14; clone size: many; J gene: TRBJ2-1; V gene: TRBV10-2
CDR3 protein: CATPGDHPYEQYF; CDR3 length: 13; clone size: many; J gene: TRBJ2-7; V gene: TRBV7-9
CDR3 protein: CASSLGLALRRETQYF; CDR3 length: 16; clone size: .; J gene: TRBJ2-5; V gene: TRBV7-8
CDR3 protein: CASSVGLAGVGEQFF; CDR3 length: 15; clone size: many; J gene: TRBJ2-1; V gene: TRBV7-9
CDR3 protein: CSVHGGRADTQYF; CDR3 length: 13; clone size: .; J gene: TRBJ2-3; V gene: TRBV29-1